This T cell receptor beta chain was captured by sequencing in a study of CD8+CD57+ T cells in acquired aplastic anemia. The CDR3 runs to 13 residues. The germline V gene encodes CDR1 LNHNV and CDR2 YYDKDF (reference sequence). The V end was cut by 3 bases, the J end by 0 bases, with 6 bases between. In patients chosen for sequencing, flow cytometry had shown CD8+CD57+ cell expansion. The template for TCR beta VDJ and CDR3 sequence profiling was genomic DNA. TCRdb analysed the reads with MiXCR anew, one entry per CDR3 protein. The table records 150,000 to 200,000 distinct CDR3 sequences, more than 45% of them present only once.

This sequence joins TRBV15 and TRBJ2-7, with D perhaps TRBD1 or TRBD2 (5 bases each). Sequenced input: sorted CD4+, CD8+, or CD8+CD57+ T cells (not recorded which) from PBMCs. The receptor comes from a human donor with aplastic anemia. The CDR3 protein is CATSRRGSYEQYV. The CDR3 DNA sequence: TGTGCCACCAGCAGGAGGGGCTCCTACGAGCAGTACGTC.